This TCR beta chain was sequenced in a study of molecular identifiers for immune sequencing clone quantification. Regarding the study as a whole: In CMV-specific effectors, clones above 20 copies held over 98% of molecules; naive, under 1%. Barcode sharing among identical TCR molecules could make large clones appear smaller. Among 850,000 to 1,000,000 naive cells, spiked Jurkat TCR RNA from a single cell was reportedly detectable.

The CDR3 covers 17 residues. Germline lookup yields CDR1 SEHNR and CDR2 FQNEAQ (reference sequence). Naive CD8 T cells were sorted, and the gate applied was CD8+CD4-CCR7+CD45RA+. Using its own MiXCR run on the PCR reads, TCRdb lists one record per CDR3 protein. The repertoire consists of a few hundred thousand distinct CDR3 sequences, with about a fifth occurring once and the leading ten covering 0.65% to 0.95%. For this clonotype: Its antigen is unidentified. Germline is not matched at one junction end, which may reflect a read error.

The chain couples TRBV7-9 to TRBJ2-5, with TRBD1 matching 12 bases. This TCR was recovered from a human donor in good health. Some libraries in this study had Jurkat cell RNA spiked in. The sequenced sample consisted of naive CD8+ T cells from blood, with Jurkat cell RNA spiked in. Stated subset: FACS-sorted CD8+CD4-CCR7+CD45RA+ naive T cells. The CDR3 nucleotides are TGTGCCAGCAGCCCCCCGGGCGGGACAGGGGGCCAAGAGGCCCAGTACTTC. Translated: CASSPPGGTGGQEAQYF.